The 16 T cell receptor beta chains below were found in one sample sequenced in a study of cytomegalovirus exposure and HLA in healthy donors. Primers: 60 Vbeta forward and 13 Jbeta reverse. Generated by immunoSEQ multiplex PCR, the TCRdb table keeps only in-frame clones and is missing some. Here the sample spans around 190,000 clones, roughly 90% being singletons. What was sequenced was PBMCs. The receptors come from a woman aged 25 to 39 in good health and CMV-seronegative.

The CDR3 sequence: CASSPLGQGNTEAFF. The CDR3, as DNA: TGCGCCAGCAGCCCTTTGGGACAGGGGAACACTGAAGCTTTCTTT. The chain is built from TRBV4-1 and TRBJ1-1, with 9 bases matching TRBD1. V gave up 4 bases and J gave up 1 base; unmatched junction bases: 4. Per germline, CDR1 MGHRA and CDR2 YSYEKL. The CDR3 contains 15 residues.

This chain joins TRBV27 and TRBJ2-1, with 8 nucleotides matching TRBD2. Losses at the gene ends were 3 bases for V and 0 bases for J; bases not matched to a gene: 10. The length of the CDR3 is 18 residues. The germline CDR1 and CDR2 sequences are MNHEY and SMNVEV (reference sequence). The CDR3 region is CASSFGRTSGFSYNEQFF. CDR3 in DNA: TGTGCCAGCAGTTTCGGGCGAACTAGCGGCTTCTCCTACAATGAGCAGTTCTTC.

The gene calls are TRBV27 and TRBJ2-7, with 7 nucleotides matching TRBD2. The better agreement between TRBJ2-1 and the DNA end casts doubt on the J call. Per the germline V gene, CDR1 is MNHEY and CDR2 is SMNVEV (reference sequence). This CDR3 has 14 residues. Here the CDR3 reads CASSAGTTHNEQFF. As DNA, the CDR3 is TGTGCCAGCAGCGCCGGGACTACCCACAATGAGCAGTTCTTC.

The chain uses TRBV29-1 and TRBJ2-1; 7 bases align to TRBD2. CDR3 length: 14 amino acids. CDR1 SQVTM and CDR2 ANQGSEA come from the germline V gene. V shed 4 bases and J 6 bases; nucleotides not matched to a gene: 9. CDR3 in amino acids: CSVVRDYSINEQFF. The CDR3 DNA sequence: TGCAGCGTTGTAAGGGACTACTCCATCAATGAGCAGTTCTTC.

The chain carries TRBV9 and TRBJ2-3; no reliable D call. This CDR3 region has 12 residues. Per germline, CDR1 SGDLS and CDR2 YYNGEE. Trimming shortened V by 1 base and J by 5 bases, and 5 bases separated the two germline ends. CDR3 sequence (DNA): TGTGCCAGCAGCGTAAATCAAGATACGCAGTATTTT. Amino acids: CASSVNQDTQYF.

The chain combines TRBV19 with TRBJ2-2, with 15 positions matching TRBD2. This CDR3 has 16 residues. Germline V gives CDR1 LNHDA, CDR2 SQIVND (reference sequence). V lost 4 bases, J lost 6 bases, and 3 bases stayed unmatched. CDR3 coding DNA: TGTGCCAGTAGTACCGGACTAGCGGGAGGGGCCGGGGAGCTGTTTTTT. Protein: CASSTGLAGGAGELFF.

The chain joins TRBV5-5 to TRBJ1-2, with a weak D call TRBD1 (6 bases). With 4 bases removed from V and 4 bases from J, the gap between germline ends came to 14 bases. This CDR3 has 14 amino acids. Germline V lookup: CDR1 SGHKS, CDR2 YYEKEE (reference sequence). This chain's CDR3 is CASSPGTGTYGYTF. The DNA of the CDR3 is TGTGCCAGCAGCCCCGGAACAGGGACCTATGGCTACACCTTC.

This clone was seen a handful of times. This chain uses TRBV15 with TRBJ1-3; D is undetermined. Germline V gene data show CDR1 as LNHNV and CDR2 as YYDKDF (reference sequence). The CDR3 runs to 15 residues. Trimming left V 4 bases short and J 1 base short, with 11 bases between. CDR3 residues: CATSTRRGSGNTIYF. CDR3 coding DNA: TGTGCCACCAGCACTCGACGCGGTTCTGGAAACACCATATATTTT.

Only a few counts were recorded for this clone. The sample holds other DNA sequences that translate to the same CDR3. The CDR3 DNA follows: TGTGCCAGCAGCTTTGGACAGCATAATGAAAAACTGTTTTTT. Protein product: CASSFGQHNEKLFF. V and J are TRBV6-5 and TRBJ1-4, with TRBD1 as a possible D gene (6 bases). The germline CDR1 and CDR2 sequences are MNHEY and SVGAGI. There are 14 residues in the CDR3. V was trimmed by 6 bases and J by 4 bases, leaving 12 bases between them.

In regard to this clone: A read error may produce the germline difference seen at one junction end. For the CDR3, the DNA is TGTGCTAGCAGCACGGGACTAGCGGGGATACAAGAGACCCAGTACTTC. Protein sequence: CASSTGLAGIQETQYF. The gene calls are TRBV7-7 and TRBJ2-5; 13 bases line up with TRBD2. CDR3 size: 16 residues. The germline CDR1 and CDR2 sequences are SSHAT and FNYEAQ (reference sequence).

Here the CDR3 DNA reads TGTGCCAGCAGTTTCGACAGGGATCAGCCCCAGCATTTT. Protein: CASSFDRDQPQHF. The chain employs TRBV27 and TRBJ1-5; 7 nucleotides agree with TRBD1. CDR3 length: 13 amino acids. V was pared by 3 bases and J by 5 bases, with 1 base of the junction left unmatched. Per the germline V gene, CDR1 is MNHEY and CDR2 is SMNVEV (reference sequence).

The rearrangement uses TRBV5-6 and TRBJ1-1; 9 nucleotides match TRBD1. V was pared by 1 base and J by 4 bases, with 5 bases of the junction left unmatched. The CDR3 totals 15 residues. Germline CDR1 SGHDT, CDR2 YYEEEE. CDR3: CASSLYQQGATEAFF. The CDR3 coding sequence is TGTGCCAGCAGCTTGTACCAACAGGGGGCCACTGAAGCTTTCTTT.

This chain uses TRBV28 with TRBJ1-2, with TRBD1 matching over 7 bases. CDR1 is MDHEN, CDR2 SYDVKM, per germline. The CDR3 has 15 residues. J gave up 0 bases and V 4 bases, and 5 bases lay outside the gene matches. CDR3 in amino acids: CASSSDREANYGYTF. For the CDR3, the DNA is TGTGCCAGCAGTTCCGACAGGGAAGCTAACTATGGCTACACCTTC.

This chain uses TRBV6-5 with TRBJ1-2; 7 nucleotides match TRBD1. This CDR3 has 15 residues. Per the germline V gene, CDR1 is MNHEY and CDR2 is SVGAGI. J was trimmed by 3 bases and V by 2 bases; bases with no gene match: 6. CDR3 nucleotide sequence: TGTGCCAGCAGTTACCGAGAGACAGGGTACTATGGCTACACCTTC. As protein: CASSYRETGYYGYTF.

This rearrangement joins TRBV2 to TRBJ2-1; D is undetermined. Germline loops: CDR1 SNHLY, CDR2 FYNNEI. This CDR3 region has 16 residues. Trimming stripped 3 bases from V and 1 base from J, with 13 bases between. CDR3 DNA: TGTGCCAGCAGTGAGGGTAGCCCCCGGTCCTACAATGAGCAGTTCTTC. It yields the protein CASSEGSPRSYNEQFF.

The chain uses TRBV9 and TRBJ2-3; TRBD2 matches at 9 bases. The CDR3 sequence is 14 residues long. Trimming removed 0 bases from V and 8 bases from J; junction bases left unmatched: 4. From germline, CDR1 is SGDLS and CDR2 YYNGEE. DNA for the CDR3: TGTGCCAGCAGCGTAGAAGGCGGGAGGGTTACGCAGTATTTT. Translation gives CASSVEGGRVTQYF.